Presented here are 17 T cell receptor beta chains from one specimen sequenced in a study of OX40 agonist ivuxolimab in advanced cancers. TCRdb's table, derived via immunoSEQ multiplex PCR, lists solely in-frame clones and lacks some. This sample yields more than 20,000 clones, of which around 67% are seen a single time; approximately 20% belongs to the top ten. The sample here was CD4+ or CD8+ T cells sorted from blood, taken in a trial of the OX40 agonist ivuxolimab. These receptors were taken from an adult with an advanced solid tumor such as melanoma, head and neck, liver or kidney cancer.

This clone is a singleton in its sample. The chain employs TRBV28 and TRBJ2-7; 8 bases are a match to TRBD1. Germline V gives CDR1 MDHEN, CDR2 SYDVKM. CDR3 size: 15 residues. The ends lost 3 bases at V and 3 bases at J; junction bases unmatched: 7. The CDR3 DNA is TGTGCCAGCAGTTTTTTCGGGACAGGTATCTACGAGCAGTACTTC. This sequence encodes CASSFFGTGIYEQYF.

The chain carries TRBV9 and TRBJ1-1, with unresolved D. The germline gives CDR1 SGDLS, CDR2 YYNGEE. The CDR3 is 15 amino acids. Trimming took 4 bases from V and 1 from J, leaving 14 bases between them. The CDR3 DNA sequence: TGTGCCAGCAGCTCAGGAAACAGAAAGAACACTGAAGCTTTCTTT. It translates to CASSSGNRKNTEAFF.

This clone showed up many times. The genes are TRBV7-9 and TRBJ2-1, with 8 nucleotides matching TRBD2. CDR1 is SEHNR and CDR2 is FQNEAQ in the germline V gene (reference sequence). The CDR3 spans 15 residues. V gave up 6 bases and J gave up 7 bases; unmatched junction bases: 11. The CDR3 region is CASSPRLGLVNEQFF. As DNA, the CDR3 is TGTGCCAGCAGTCCTAGGTTGGGACTAGTGAATGAGCAGTTCTTC.

Comment on this clone: A much larger clone sits a single nucleotide away, making a read error possible. Other DNA sequences in the sample encode the same CDR3. The chain joins TRBV29-1 to TRBJ2-7, with D perhaps TRBD1 or TRBD2 (5 bases each). Trimming shortened V by 0 bases and J by 2 bases, and 14 bases separated the two germline ends. Per germline, CDR1 SQVTM and CDR2 ANQGSEA. The CDR3 consists of 15 residues. CDR3 in amino acids: CSVEDPRTGPYEQYF. CDR3 DNA sequence: TGCAGCGTTGAAGATCCCCGGACGGGGCCCTACGAGCAGTACTTC.

This clone occurred many times. The gene calls are TRBV7-9 and TRBJ2-5; the match to TRBD1 covers 7 bases. The CDR3 totals 15 residues. V shed 7 bases and J 1 base; nucleotides not matched to a gene: 9. CDR1 is SEHNR and CDR2 is FQNEAQ in the germline V gene (reference sequence). This CDR3 is CASTSRGTAQETQYF. The CDR3 DNA reads as TGTGCCAGCACCTCTCGAGGGACAGCCCAAGAGACCCAGTACTTC.

V usage is TRBV4-3 and J usage is TRBJ2-1; TRBD1 or TRBD2 may be the D gene (5 bases each). From germline, CDR1 is LGHNA and CDR2 YSLEER. The CDR3 runs to 15 residues. V lost 1 base, J lost 7 bases, and 14 bases lay in between. The DNA of the CDR3 is TGCGCCAGCAGCCAAGCCACCGGGACGCAAAATGAGCAGTTCTTC. Encoded protein: CASSQATGTQNEQFF.

The chain couples TRBV27 to TRBJ2-1; no firm D call. V lost 4 bases, J lost 4 bases, and 11 bases lay in between. The CDR3 length is 14 residues. The V gene's germline CDR1 is MNHEY and CDR2 SMNVEV (reference sequence). The CDR3 region has the DNA TGTGCCAGCAGTTCTCTAAGGCTATACAATGAGCAGTTCTTC. Translated, it gives CASSSLRLYNEQFF.

In the case of this clone: This CDR3 is also generated by other DNA sequences in the sample. The V gene is TRBV29-1, the J gene TRBJ2-1; 8 bases are shared with TRBD1. V gave up 3 bases and J gave up 3 bases; unmatched junction bases: 4. CDR3 length: 14 residues. CDR1 is SQVTM and CDR2 is ANQGSEA in the germline V gene. The CDR3 region is CSVEGTGGYNEQFF. The CDR3 DNA follows: TGCAGCGTTGAGGGAACAGGGGGCTACAATGAGCAGTTCTTC.

The chain is built from TRBV6-5 and TRBJ1-2, with D hard to call. CDR3 length equals 12 residues. Trimming took off 6 bases at V and 4 bases at J, with 9 bases between the two ends. Germline CDR1 and CDR2: MNHEY and SVGAGI. CDR3 amino acids: CASSPGTYGYTF. Written as DNA, the CDR3 is TGTGCCAGCAGCCCTGGAACCTATGGCTACACCTTC.

The chain carries TRBV28 and TRBJ1-1; 9 bases fit TRBD1. The CDR3 is made up of 16 amino acids. Per germline, CDR1 MDHEN and CDR2 SYDVKM. The junction had 10 bases not matched to a gene; V was cut back by 4 bases and J by 4 bases. The CDR3 DNA reads as TGTGCCAGCAGTTCCCTCCCGGGGACAGGGCGCACTGAAGCTTTCTTT. Translation: CASSSLPGTGRTEAFF.

A few counts support this clone. The rearrangement links TRBV6-1 to TRBJ2-7; tentative D call: TRBD1 (5 bases). The CDR3 has 15 residues. Trimming removed 6 bases at V and 3 bases at J, with 18 bases between. Looked up from germline, CDR1 is MNHNS and CDR2 is SASEGT. The CDR3 DNA is TGTGCCAGCAGCCCCGACAGACCTCCTAACTACGAGCAGTACTTC. Translating it yields CASSPDRPPNYEQYF.

CDR3 sequence (DNA): TGTGCCAGCAGCTCGACAGGGGTGACCAATCAGCCCCAGCATTTT. This encodes CASSSTGVTNQPQHF. V is TRBV11-3 and J is TRBJ1-5; 8 bases map to TRBD1. CDR1 and CDR2 from the germline V gene are SGHNT and YENEEA. The length of the CDR3 is 15 residues. The J segment lost 3 bases and the V segment lost 4 bases, leaving 5 bases of the junction unmatched.

The V call is TRBV9, the J call TRBJ1-1, with no clear D. V was shortened by 3 bases and J by 2 bases, with 14 bases between the two germline ends. The CDR3 spans 15 residues. CDR1 and CDR2 (germline): SGDLS, YYNGEE. In DNA, the CDR3 is TGTGCCAGCAGCGCCCGGCGGGAGGACAACACTGAAGCTTTCTTT. Translating it yields CASSARREDNTEAFF.

In its sample, this clone is medium-sized. This rearrangement joins TRBV28 to TRBJ1-1, with D uncertain. Trimming removed 6 bases from V and 4 bases from J, with 15 bases in between. The CDR3 is 14 amino acids. Germline lookup yields CDR1 MDHEN and CDR2 SYDVKM. The CDR3 bases are TGTGCCAGCAGCCTCCTTGGGCGAGGCACTGAAGCTTTCTTT. It encodes CASSLLGRGTEAFF.

The chain is built from TRBV6-5 and TRBJ1-1; unclear D gene. The length of the CDR3 is 14 residues. Germline loops: CDR1 MNHEY, CDR2 SVGAGI. V was pared by 8 bases and J by 4 bases, with 17 bases between. The CDR3 DNA is TGTGCCAGCTCCCCCCGAGTGATCTTCACTGAAGCTTTCTTT. Translation: CASSPRVIFTEAFF.

The V and J genes are TRBV7-6 and TRBJ2-2, with TRBD2 matching 8 bases. Trimming removed 5 bases from V and 5 bases from J; junction bases left unmatched: 10. CDR1 and CDR2 from the germline V gene are SGHVS and FNYEAQ. The CDR3 contains 16 residues. CDR3 region: CASSQEPAGATGELFF. Here the CDR3 DNA reads TGTGCCAGCAGCCAAGAGCCAGCGGGGGCGACCGGGGAGCTGTTTTTT.

This chain links TRBV15 with TRBJ2-5; tentative D call: TRBD2 (5 bases). The germline CDR1 and CDR2 sequences are LNHNV and YYDKDF (reference sequence). Trimming stripped 0 bases from V and 2 bases from J, with 16 bases between. CDR3 length: 17 amino acids. This chain's CDR3 is CATSRDPRGGWQETQYF. Here the CDR3 DNA reads TGTGCCACCAGCAGAGATCCCCGTGGCGGGTGGCAAGAGACCCAGTACTTC.